This entry concerns a single T cell receptor (beta chain). The table came from immunoSEQ multiplex PCR; TCRdb's copy has only in-frame clones and leaves some out. Of fewer than 150,000 clones listed, over 80% were seen once; the top ten hold roughly 4.4%. The data originate from a study of blood T cell repertoires in COVID-19. Study details: PBMCs, B-cell-depleted T cells, or T cells provided the cDNA or gDNA that made up the material.

V lost 2 bases, J lost 6 bases, and 6 bases lay in between. The CDR3 sequence is 12 residues long. Germline CDR1 reads SGHRS; CDR2 reads YFSETQ. This clonotype originated in a woman between 45 and 65 years old with acute or convalescent COVID-19. This sequence joins TRBV5-1 and TRBJ2-1, with D hard to call. Source material: peripheral blood. CDR3 residues: CASSLQLNEQFF. DNA for the CDR3: TGCGCCAGCAGCTTACAGCTCAATGAGCAGTTCTTC.